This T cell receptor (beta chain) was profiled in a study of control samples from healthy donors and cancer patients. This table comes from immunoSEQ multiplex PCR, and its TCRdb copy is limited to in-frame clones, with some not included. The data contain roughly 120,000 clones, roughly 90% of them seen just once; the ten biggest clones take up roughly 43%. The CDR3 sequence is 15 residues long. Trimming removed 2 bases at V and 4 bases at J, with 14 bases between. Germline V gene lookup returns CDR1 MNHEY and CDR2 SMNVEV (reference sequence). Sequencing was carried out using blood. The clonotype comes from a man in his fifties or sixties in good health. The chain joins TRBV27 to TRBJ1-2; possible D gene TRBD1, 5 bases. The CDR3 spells CASSLTPGRFYGYTF. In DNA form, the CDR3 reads TGTGCCAGCAGTTTAACCCCGGGACGGTTCTATGGCTACACCTTC.